This T cell receptor (beta chain) is drawn from a study of T cells in localized non-small cell lung cancer. Broader study findings: There was higher T cell clonality in uninvolved adjacent lung than in tumor, and it was highest there. Higher adjacent-lung clonality was associated with shorter survival. Appearances in adjacent lung were noted for a median 57 of the top 100 tumor clones.

As for this clone: Its specificity is unknown.

Germline values: CDR1 SGHTA, CDR2 FQGNSA. Between the trimmed V and J ends, which lost 2 bases and 3 bases, there was a span of 7 bases. The CDR3 contains 13 residues. The assay was immunoSEQ multiplex PCR, and TCRdb's table has in-frame clones only and misses some. The sample contains under 40,000 clones, around four fifths of which appear only once. The TCR comes from a male donor older than 55 with stage II squamous cell lung carcinoma. The rearrangement uses TRBV7-2 and TRBJ1-1; no clear D. The sequencing used peripheral blood, collected before any cancer treatment. CDR3 protein: CASSLTMDTEAFF. The CDR3 DNA reads TGTGCCAGCAGCTTAACTATGGACACTGAAGCTTTCTTT.